This T cell receptor beta chain was captured in a study of PD-1 blockade in classical Hodgkin lymphoma. Time point here: cycle 4 day 1 (C4D1), after 5 to 7 weeks of nivolumab. After autologous stem cell transplantation all patients relapsed, and prior brentuximab vedotin exposure differed between cohorts. Study findings and constraints: The repertoire differences lack a defined cause, possibly disease activity or prior therapy.

TCRdb's copy holds only in-frame clones and misses some; the assay was immunoSEQ multiplex PCR. Among over 50,000 clones listed, 70% to 90% were seen once. V lost 0 bases, J lost 1 base, and 0 bases stayed unmatched. The germline V gene encodes CDR1 ENHRY and CDR2 SYGVKD. The CDR3 spans 15 residues. Points on this clone: The antigen is unknown.

Source: peripheral blood mononuclear cells (PBMCs), taken before the fourth cycle of nivolumab. The chain carries TRBV10-3 and TRBJ1-1, with 9 positions matching TRBD1. This sequence originates from a human donor with classical Hodgkin lymphoma. The CDR3 coding sequence is TGTGCCATCAGTGAGTCGGACAGGGGGAACACTGAAGCTTTCTTT. It codes for CAISESDRGNTEAFF.